This T cell receptor (beta chain) was documented in a study of low-dose radiotherapy and immunotherapy resistance in tumors. The TCRs were subjected to amplification over approximately 18 PCR cycles employing a constant-region primer in conjunction with a V-primer adapter. TCRdb used MiXCR to reprocess the reads, holding one entry per CDR3 protein. The data show about 47,000 distinct CDR3 sequences, approximately 10% seen once. Documented time point: before trial treatment. Donors received a regimen that comprised nivolumab, ipilimumab, aspirin, low-dose cyclophosphamide and low-dose radiotherapy. Eligibility was restricted to patients presenting with advanced solid tumors that lacked tumor-infiltrating lymphocytes. The trim removed 5 bases at V and 3 bases at J, leaving 9 bases unmatched. The CDR3 has 17 residues. CDR1 and CDR2 from the germline V gene are SGDLS and YYNGEE.

The rearrangement uses TRBV9 and TRBJ2-3, with TRBD2 matching 13 bases. The sequence derives from a female donor with ovarian cancer. Source: PBMCs, taken before treatment. DNA for the CDR3: TGTGCCAGCAGACGGACTAGCGGGGGATCAAAAACAGATACGCAGTATTTT. The encoded protein is CASRRTSGGSKTDTQYF.